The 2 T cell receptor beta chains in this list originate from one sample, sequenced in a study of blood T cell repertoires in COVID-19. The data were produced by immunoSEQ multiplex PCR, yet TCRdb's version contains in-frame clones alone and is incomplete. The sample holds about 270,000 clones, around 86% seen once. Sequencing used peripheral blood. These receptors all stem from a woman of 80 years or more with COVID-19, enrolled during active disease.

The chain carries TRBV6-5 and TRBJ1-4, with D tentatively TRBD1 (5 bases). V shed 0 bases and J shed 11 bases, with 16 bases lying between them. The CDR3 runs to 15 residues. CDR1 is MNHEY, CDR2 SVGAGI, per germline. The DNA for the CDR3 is TGTGCCAGCAGTTACTCGACAGCTTTATATGCGAAACTGTTTTTT. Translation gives CASSYSTALYAKLFF.

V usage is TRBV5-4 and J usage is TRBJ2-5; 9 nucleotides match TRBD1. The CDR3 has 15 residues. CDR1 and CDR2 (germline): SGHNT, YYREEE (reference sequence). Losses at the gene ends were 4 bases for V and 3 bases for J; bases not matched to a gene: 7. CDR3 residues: CASSPTGTGKETQYF. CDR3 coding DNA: TGTGCCAGCAGCCCAACAGGGACAGGGAAAGAGACCCAGTACTTC.